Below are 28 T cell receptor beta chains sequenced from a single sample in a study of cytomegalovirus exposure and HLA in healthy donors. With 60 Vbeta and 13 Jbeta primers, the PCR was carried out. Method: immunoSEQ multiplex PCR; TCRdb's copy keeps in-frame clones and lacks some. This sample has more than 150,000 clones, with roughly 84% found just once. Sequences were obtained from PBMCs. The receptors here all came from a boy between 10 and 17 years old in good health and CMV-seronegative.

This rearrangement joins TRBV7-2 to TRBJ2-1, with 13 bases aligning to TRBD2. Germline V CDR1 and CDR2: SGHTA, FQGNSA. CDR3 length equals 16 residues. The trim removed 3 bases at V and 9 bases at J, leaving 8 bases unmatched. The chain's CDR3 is CASSFRTSGGRGEQFF. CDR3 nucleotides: TGTGCCAGCAGCTTCAGGACTAGCGGGGGCAGGGGTGAGCAGTTCTTC. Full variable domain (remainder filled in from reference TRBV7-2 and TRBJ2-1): GAGVSQSPSNKVTEKGKDVELRCDPISGHTALYWYRQSLGQGLEFLIYFQGNSAPDKSGLPSDRFSAERTGGSVSTLTIQRTQQEDSAVYLCASSFRTSGGRGEQFFGPGTRLTVL.

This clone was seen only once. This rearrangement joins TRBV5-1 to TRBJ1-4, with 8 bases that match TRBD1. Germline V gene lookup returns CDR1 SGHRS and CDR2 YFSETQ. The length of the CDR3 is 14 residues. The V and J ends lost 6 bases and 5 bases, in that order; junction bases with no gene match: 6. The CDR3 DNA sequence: TGCGCCAGCACCAGGGACAGGAGAAATGAAAAACTGTTTTTT. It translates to CASTRDRRNEKLFF.

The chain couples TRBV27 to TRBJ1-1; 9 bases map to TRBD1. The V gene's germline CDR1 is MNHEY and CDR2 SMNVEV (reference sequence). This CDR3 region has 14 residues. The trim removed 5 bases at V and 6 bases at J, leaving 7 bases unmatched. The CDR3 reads CASSRDRVIAEAFF. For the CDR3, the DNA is TGTGCCAGCAGTAGGGACAGGGTAATCGCTGAAGCTTTCTTT.

CDR3 protein: CASSGQGYSSYNEQFF. Written as DNA, the CDR3 is TGTGCCAGCAGCGGACAGGGATATAGCTCCTACAATGAGCAGTTCTTC. This chain joins TRBV7-8 and TRBJ2-1, with 8 nucleotides matching TRBD1. The ends lost 5 bases at V and 0 bases at J; junction bases unmatched: 6. The V gene's germline CDR1 is SGHVS and CDR2 FQNEAQ. This CDR3 comprises 16 residues.

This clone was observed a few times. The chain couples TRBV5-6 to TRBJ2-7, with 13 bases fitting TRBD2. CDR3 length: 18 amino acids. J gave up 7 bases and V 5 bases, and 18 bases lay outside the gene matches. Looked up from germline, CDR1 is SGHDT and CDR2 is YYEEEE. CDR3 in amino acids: CASSHGLAGVETFFEQYF. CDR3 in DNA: TGTGCCAGCAGTCACGGACTAGCGGGAGTTGAGACCTTCTTTGAGCAGTACTTC.

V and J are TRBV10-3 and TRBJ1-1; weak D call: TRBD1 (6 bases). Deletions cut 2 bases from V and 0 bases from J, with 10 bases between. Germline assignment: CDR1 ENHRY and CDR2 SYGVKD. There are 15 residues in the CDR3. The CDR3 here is CAISEPGHMNTEAFF. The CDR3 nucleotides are TGTGCCATCAGTGAGCCGGGACACATGAACACTGAAGCTTTCTTT.

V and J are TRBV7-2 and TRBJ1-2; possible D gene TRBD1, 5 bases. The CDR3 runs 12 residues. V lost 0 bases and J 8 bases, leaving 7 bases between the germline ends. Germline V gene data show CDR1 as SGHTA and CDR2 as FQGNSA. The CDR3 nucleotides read TGTGCCAGCAGCTTAGCAGGGGCCGGCTACACCTTC. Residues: CASSLAGAGYTF.

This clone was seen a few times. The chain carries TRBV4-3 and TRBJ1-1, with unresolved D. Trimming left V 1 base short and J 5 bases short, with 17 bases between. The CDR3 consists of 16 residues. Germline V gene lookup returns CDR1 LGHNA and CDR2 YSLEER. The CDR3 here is CASSQVIGLRETEAFF. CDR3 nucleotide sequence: TGCGCCAGCAGCCAAGTGATCGGTTTAAGGGAGACTGAAGCTTTCTTT.

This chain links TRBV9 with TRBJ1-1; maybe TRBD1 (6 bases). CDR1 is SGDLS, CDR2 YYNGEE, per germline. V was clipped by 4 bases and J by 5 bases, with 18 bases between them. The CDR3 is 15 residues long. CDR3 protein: CASSPTTGAKTEAFF. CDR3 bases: TGTGCCAGCAGCCCAACGACAGGAGCTAAGACTGAAGCTTTCTTT.

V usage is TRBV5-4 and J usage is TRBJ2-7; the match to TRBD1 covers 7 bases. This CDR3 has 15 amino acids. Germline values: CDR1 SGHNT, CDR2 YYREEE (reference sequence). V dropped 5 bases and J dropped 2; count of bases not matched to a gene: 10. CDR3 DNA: TGTGCCAGCAGAGCCGGGACAGAACTTGCCTACGAGCAGTACTTC. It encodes CASRAGTELAYEQYF. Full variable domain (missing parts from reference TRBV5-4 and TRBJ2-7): ETGVTQSPTHLIKTRGQQVTLRCSSQSGHNTVSWYQQALGQGPQFIFQYYREEENGRGNFPPRFSGLQFPNYSSELNVNALELDDSALYLCASRAGTELAYEQYFGPGTRLTVT.

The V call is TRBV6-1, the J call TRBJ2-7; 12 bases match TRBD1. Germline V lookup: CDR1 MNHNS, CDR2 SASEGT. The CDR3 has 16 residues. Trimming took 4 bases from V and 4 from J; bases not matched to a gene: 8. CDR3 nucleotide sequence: TGTGCCAGCAGTGGAACCGGGACAGGGGGCTATTACGAGCAGTACTTC. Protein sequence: CASSGTGTGGYYEQYF.

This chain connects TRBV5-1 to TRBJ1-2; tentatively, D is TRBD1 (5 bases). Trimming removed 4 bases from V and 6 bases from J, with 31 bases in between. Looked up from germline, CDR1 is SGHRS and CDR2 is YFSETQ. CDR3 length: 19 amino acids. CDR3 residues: CASSPKPGAGGYLGDGYTF. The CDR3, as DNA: TGCGCCAGCAGCCCAAAGCCTGGGGCAGGTGGCTATTTAGGGGATGGCTACACCTTC.

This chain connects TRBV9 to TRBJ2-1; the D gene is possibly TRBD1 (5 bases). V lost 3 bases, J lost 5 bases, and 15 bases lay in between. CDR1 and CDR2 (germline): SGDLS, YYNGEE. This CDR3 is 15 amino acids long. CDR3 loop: CASSASLGANNEQFF. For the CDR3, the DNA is TGTGCCAGCAGCGCTTCGCTAGGGGCAAACAATGAGCAGTTCTTC.

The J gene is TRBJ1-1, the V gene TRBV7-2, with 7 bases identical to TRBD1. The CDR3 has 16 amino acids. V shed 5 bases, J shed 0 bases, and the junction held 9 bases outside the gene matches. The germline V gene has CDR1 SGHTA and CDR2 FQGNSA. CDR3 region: CASSRDSLQMNTEAFF. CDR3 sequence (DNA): TGTGCCAGCAGCAGGGACAGCTTACAAATGAACACTGAAGCTTTCTTT.

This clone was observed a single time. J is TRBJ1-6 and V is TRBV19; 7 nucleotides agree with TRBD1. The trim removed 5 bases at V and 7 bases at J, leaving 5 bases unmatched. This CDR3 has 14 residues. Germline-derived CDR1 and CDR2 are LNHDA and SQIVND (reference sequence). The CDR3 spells CASSHRDRNSPLHF. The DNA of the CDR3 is TGTGCCAGTAGTCACCGGGACAGAAATTCACCCCTCCACTTT.

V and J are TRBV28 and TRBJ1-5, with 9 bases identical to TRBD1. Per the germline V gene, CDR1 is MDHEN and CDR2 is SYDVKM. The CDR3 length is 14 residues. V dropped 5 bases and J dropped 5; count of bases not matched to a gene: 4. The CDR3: CASSQRTGDQPQHF. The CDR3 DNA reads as TGTGCCAGCAGTCAGAGGACAGGGGATCAGCCCCAGCATTTT.

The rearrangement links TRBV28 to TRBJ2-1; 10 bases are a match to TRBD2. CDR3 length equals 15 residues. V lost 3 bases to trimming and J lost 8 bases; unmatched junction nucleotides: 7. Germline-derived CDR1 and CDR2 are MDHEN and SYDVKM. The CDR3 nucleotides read TGTGCCAGCAGTTTCGGCCTAGCGGGAGCTCATGAGCAGTTCTTC. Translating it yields CASSFGLAGAHEQFF.

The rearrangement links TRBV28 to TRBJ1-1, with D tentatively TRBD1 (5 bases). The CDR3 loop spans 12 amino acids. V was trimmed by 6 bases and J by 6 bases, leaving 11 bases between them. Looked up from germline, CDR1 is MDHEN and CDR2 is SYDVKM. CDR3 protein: CASRGRDSEAFF. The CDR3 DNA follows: TGTGCCAGCAGGGGGAGGGACTCTGAAGCTTTCTTT.

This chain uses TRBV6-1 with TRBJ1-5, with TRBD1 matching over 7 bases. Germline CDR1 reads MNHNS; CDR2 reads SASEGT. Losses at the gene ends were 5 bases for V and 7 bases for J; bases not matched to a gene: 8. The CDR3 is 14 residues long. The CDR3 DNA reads TGTGCCAGCAGTCGGACAGGCTTAGAGCAGCCCCAGCATTTT. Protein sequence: CASSRTGLEQPQHF.

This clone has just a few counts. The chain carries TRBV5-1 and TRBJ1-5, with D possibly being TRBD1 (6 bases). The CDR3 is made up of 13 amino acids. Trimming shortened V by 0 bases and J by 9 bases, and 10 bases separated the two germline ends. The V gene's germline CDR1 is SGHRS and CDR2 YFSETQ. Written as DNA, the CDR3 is TGCGCCAGCAGCTTGGAGGGGGATCGGCCCCAGCATTTT. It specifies CASSLEGDRPQHF.

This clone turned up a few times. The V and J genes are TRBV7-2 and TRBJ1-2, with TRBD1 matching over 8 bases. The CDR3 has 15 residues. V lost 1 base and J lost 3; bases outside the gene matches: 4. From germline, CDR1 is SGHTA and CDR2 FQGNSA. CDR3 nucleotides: TGTGCCAGCAGCTTAGAGACAGGGGCTGACTATGGCTACACCTTC. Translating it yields CASSLETGADYGYTF.

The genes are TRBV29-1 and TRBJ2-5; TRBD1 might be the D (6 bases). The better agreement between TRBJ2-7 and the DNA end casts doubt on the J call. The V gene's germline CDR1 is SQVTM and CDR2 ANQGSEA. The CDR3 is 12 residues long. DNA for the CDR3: TGCAGCGTTTTGGGGGCCACCTACGAGCAGTACTTC. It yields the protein CSVLGATYEQYF.

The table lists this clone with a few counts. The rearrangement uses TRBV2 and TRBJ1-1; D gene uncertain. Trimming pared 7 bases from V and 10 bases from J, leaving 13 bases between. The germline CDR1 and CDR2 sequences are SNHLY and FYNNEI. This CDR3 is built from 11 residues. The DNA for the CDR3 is TGTGCCAGCACCAGAGTGCGGGGAGCTTTCTTT. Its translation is CASTRVRGAFF.

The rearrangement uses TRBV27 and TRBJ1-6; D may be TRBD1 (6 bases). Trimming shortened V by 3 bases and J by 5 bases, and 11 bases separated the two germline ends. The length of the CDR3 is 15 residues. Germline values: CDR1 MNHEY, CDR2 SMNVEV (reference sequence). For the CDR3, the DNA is TGTGCCAGCAGTTTCGGACAGCTAAATAATTCACCCCTCCACTTT. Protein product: CASSFGQLNNSPLHF.

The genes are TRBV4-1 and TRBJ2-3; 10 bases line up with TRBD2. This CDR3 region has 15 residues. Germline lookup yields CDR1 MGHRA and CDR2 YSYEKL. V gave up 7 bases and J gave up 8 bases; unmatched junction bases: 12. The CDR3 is CASTSLAGVGSTQYF. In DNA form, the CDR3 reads TGCGCCAGCACCAGCCTAGCGGGAGTAGGGAGTACGCAGTATTTT.

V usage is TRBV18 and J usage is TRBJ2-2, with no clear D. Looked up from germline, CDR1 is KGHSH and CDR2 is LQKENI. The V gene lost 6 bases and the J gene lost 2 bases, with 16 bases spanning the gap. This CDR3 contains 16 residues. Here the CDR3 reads CASSQIDSRNTGELFF. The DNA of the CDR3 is TGTGCCAGCTCGCAAATTGACTCCCGAAACACCGGGGAGCTGTTTTTT.

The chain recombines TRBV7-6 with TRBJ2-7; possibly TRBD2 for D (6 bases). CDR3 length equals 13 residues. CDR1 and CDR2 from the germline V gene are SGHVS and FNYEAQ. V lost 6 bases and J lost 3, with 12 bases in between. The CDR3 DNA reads TGTGCCAGCAGGCCCCTAGCGAACTACGAGCAGTACTTC. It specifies CASRPLANYEQYF.

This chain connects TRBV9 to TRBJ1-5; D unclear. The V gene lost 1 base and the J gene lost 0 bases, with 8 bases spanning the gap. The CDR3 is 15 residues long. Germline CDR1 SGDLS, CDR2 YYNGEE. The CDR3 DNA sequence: TGTGCCAGCAGCGTAACTCCTGATAGCAATCAGCCCCAGCATTTT. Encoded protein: CASSVTPDSNQPQHF.